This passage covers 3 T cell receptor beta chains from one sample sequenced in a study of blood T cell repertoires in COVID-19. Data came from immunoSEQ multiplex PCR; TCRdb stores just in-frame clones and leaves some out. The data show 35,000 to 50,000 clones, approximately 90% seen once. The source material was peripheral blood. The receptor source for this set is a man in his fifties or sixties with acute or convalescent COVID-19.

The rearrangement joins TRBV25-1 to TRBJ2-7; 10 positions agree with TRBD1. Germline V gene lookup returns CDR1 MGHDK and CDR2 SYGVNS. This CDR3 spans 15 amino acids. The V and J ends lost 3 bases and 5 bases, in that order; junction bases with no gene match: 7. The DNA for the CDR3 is TGTGCCAGCAGTGACCCGGGACAGGGGCAGAACGAGCAGTACTTC. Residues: CASSDPGQGQNEQYF.

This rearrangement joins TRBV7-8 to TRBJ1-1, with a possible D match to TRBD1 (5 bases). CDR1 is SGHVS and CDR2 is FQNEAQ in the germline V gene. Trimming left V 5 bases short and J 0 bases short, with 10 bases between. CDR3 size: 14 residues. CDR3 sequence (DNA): TGTGCCAGCAGCCTGGACAACCTGAACACTGAAGCTTTCTTT. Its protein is CASSLDNLNTEAFF.

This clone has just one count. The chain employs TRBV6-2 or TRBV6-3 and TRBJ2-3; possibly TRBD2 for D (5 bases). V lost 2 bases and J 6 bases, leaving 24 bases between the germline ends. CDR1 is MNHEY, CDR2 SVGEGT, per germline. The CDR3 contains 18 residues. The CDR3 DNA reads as TGTGCCAGCAGTTACCCTGAGTCGCAAGGGCTAGGACTGGATACGCAGTATTTT. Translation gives CASSYPESQGLGLDTQYF.